A single sample is the source of the 26 T cell receptor beta chains below, sequenced in a study of tumor and adjacent non-tumor tissue in lung cancer. This sample's RNA came from whole unsorted tissue. Three rounds of nested PCR, following a modified ARM-PCR protocol, produced the TCRbeta library. TCRdb analysed the multiplex PCR reads with MiXCR anew, one entry per CDR3 protein. The sample yields about 110,000 distinct CDR3 sequences, 75% to 90% seen once. Material for sequencing was lung tumor tissue. The receptors here all came from a man in his 70s with non-small cell lung cancer.

V gene TRBV5-6 combines with J gene TRBJ2-1; perhaps TRBD1 as D (6 bases). Germline V gives CDR1 SGHDT, CDR2 YYEEEE. Trimming removed 7 bases from V and 0 bases from J, with 17 bases in between. There are 16 residues in the CDR3. CDR3: CASGSDRGSSYNEQFF. The CDR3 DNA follows: TGTGCCAGCGGTTCCGATAGGGGGAGCTCCTACAATGAGCAGTTCTTC.

CDR3 nucleotides: TGTGCCAGCGTATCCGGGACTAGCGTCATCTACGAGAATTACTTC. It codes for CASVSGTSVIYENYF. J is TRBJ2-7 and V is TRBV7-8; 10 nucleotides match TRBD2. The CDR3 totals 15 residues. From germline, CDR1 is SGHVS and CDR2 FQNEAQ. The trim removed 8 bases at V and 13 bases at J, leaving 20 bases unmatched.

A word on this clonotype: One end of the junction is discordant with germline, which a read error may explain. The chain joins TRBV12-3 or TRBV12-4 to TRBJ1-6, with D possibly being TRBD1 (6 bases). This CDR3 has 16 amino acids. The CDR3 sequence: CASTSGTGGYNPHLHF. The CDR3 DNA sequence: TGTGCTAGCACCTCCGGGACGGGGGGCTATAATCCACACCTCCACTTT.

The chain has TRBV11-3 and TRBJ2-3; 12 bases are a match to TRBD2. The trim removed 7 bases at V and 7 bases at J, leaving 15 bases unmatched. The germline CDR1 and CDR2 sequences are SGHNT and YENEEA. This CDR3 is 17 amino acids long. The CDR3 DNA reads as TGTGCCAGCATCCTAAGGGGTCTAGCGGGAGGGCGATATACGCAGTATTTT. This codes for CASILRGLAGGRYTQYF. The entire variable domain, with the rest obtained from reference TRBV11-3 and TRBJ2-3, is as follows: EAGVVQSPRYKIIEKKQPVAFWCNPISGHNTLYWYLQNLGQGPELLIRYENEEAVDDSQLPKDRFSAERLKGVDSTLKIQPAELGDSAVYLCASILRGLAGGRYTQYFGPGTRLTVL.

A remark on this clonotype: Mismatch with germline at one junction end may stem from a read error. CDR3: CASSHGTSGSHEQLF. CDR3 nucleotides: TGTGCCAGCAGCCACGGGACTAGCGGGAGCCATGAGCAGTTATTC. The J gene is TRBJ2-1, the V gene TRBV11-3, with TRBD2 matching over 14 bases. CDR3 length: 15 amino acids. Germline assignment: CDR1 SGHNT and CDR2 YENEEA.

Regarding this clonotype: Relative to the germline gene, one junction end is altered; a read error may explain this. The rearrangement links TRBV11-2 to TRBJ2-1; D not certain. The CDR3 length is 18 residues. CDR1 is SGHAT and CDR2 is FQNNGV in the germline V gene. CDR3 region: CASSLHVRDWASYIEQFF. CDR3 coding DNA: TGCGCCAGCAGCTTACATGTGCGCGACTGGGCCTCCTACATTGAGCAGTTTTTC.

This clonotype has only a few counts. One end of the junction fails to match germline, which may point to a read error. The chain uses TRBV12-3 or TRBV12-4 and TRBJ2-3; tentatively, D is TRBD1 (6 bases). The CDR3 length is 15 residues. Here the CDR3 DNA reads TGTGTCAGCAGTTTCGGTGGGGGCTGGACAGATACGCAATATTTT. It yields the protein CVSSFGGGWTDTQYF.

This chain uses TRBV6-5 with TRBJ2-7; TRBD1 is a possible D gene (6 bases). Germline-derived CDR1 and CDR2 are MNHEY and SVGAGI. Trimming pared 10 bases from V and 7 bases from J, leaving 26 bases between. CDR3 size: 15 residues. DNA of the CDR3: TGTGCCAACGGCCCCATACAGGGAAAATTTTATGAGCAGTACTTC. Encoded protein: CANGPIQGKFYEQYF.

About this clonotype: It is likely a read error, because the conserved phenylalanine at the end of the CDR3 is missing. The DNA is left out, because the CDR3 cannot be placed on it with certainty; the CDR3 is given as TCRdb lists it. V is TRBV6-1 and J is TRBJ1-1; TRBD1 is the table's D call, not checked against the DNA. The CDR3 numbers 13 amino acids, ends counted. Germline V gene lookup returns CDR1 MNHNS and CDR2 SASEGT. CDR3 residues: CAAGTGGFTEVFY.

A word on this clonotype: At one end the junction does not follow the germline gene, possibly because of a read error. The V and J genes are TRBV6-1 and TRBJ1-5; the D gene is possibly TRBD1 (5 bases). This CDR3 spans 16 amino acids. Germline CDR1 reads MNHNS; CDR2 reads SASEGT. The DNA of the CDR3 is TGTGTCAGCAGTGAAGGTAGAGGGACCGTAAGTCAGCCCCAGCATTTT. It is translated as CVSSEGRGTVSQPQHF.

Ten or more counts support this clonotype. The V and J genes are TRBV29-1 and TRBJ1-1; possibly TRBD1 for D (5 bases). Germline CDR1 SQVTM, CDR2 ANQGSEA. V was pared by 6 bases and J by 4 bases, with 12 bases between. This CDR3 is built from 12 residues. The CDR3 DNA is TGCAGCGTGACGGGGGTGGGCACTGAAGCTTTCTTT. Translated: CSVTGVGTEAFF.

The chain joins TRBV6-5 to TRBJ2-5; 7 nucleotides align to TRBD1. Germline V lookup: CDR1 MNHEY, CDR2 SVGAGI. There are 14 residues in the CDR3. The chain's CDR3 is CVSSYSWTGKTQYF. The CDR3, as DNA: TGTGTCAGTAGTTACTCGTGGACAGGAAAGACCCAGTACTTC.

This clonotype was detected ten times or more. V usage is TRBV2 and J usage is TRBJ2-1; 7 bases match TRBD2. This CDR3 is 15 amino acids long. Trimming removed 2 bases from V and 2 bases from J; junction bases left unmatched: 3. Germline CDR1 and CDR2: SNHLY and FYNNEI. For the CDR3, the DNA is TGTGCCAGCAGTGAAAGACTAGCAGCCTACAATGAGCAGTTCTTC. Translation: CASSERLAAYNEQFF.

V usage is TRBV5-1 and J usage is TRBJ2-7; 11 nucleotides agree with TRBD1. The trim removed 9 bases at V and 6 bases at J, leaving 14 bases unmatched. Germline loops: CDR1 SGHRS, CDR2 YFSETQ. The CDR3 extends over 15 amino acids. The CDR3 here is CAISLAGTGGFEQYF. CDR3 sequence (DNA): TGCGCCATTAGCTTGGCAGGGACAGGGGGTTTCGAGCAGTACTTC.

A remark on this clonotype: This may be a read error, as it is one base from a much larger clone. The CDR3 bases are TGTGTCAGCAGCCCGCACCGGGGGATGAGGGATGAGCAGTTCTTC. Encoded protein: CVSSPHRGMRDEQFF. V and J are TRBV11-2 and TRBJ2-1; maybe TRBD2 (6 bases). Germline CDR1 and CDR2: SGHAT and FQNNGV. The CDR3 runs 15 residues.

The J gene is TRBJ1-1, the V gene TRBV29-1; no clear D gene. This CDR3 contains 12 residues. Germline V gene lookup returns CDR1 SQVTM and CDR2 ANQGSEA. CDR3 coding DNA: TGCAACATTGTGGCGGAGAGACCTGAAGCTTTCTTT. Translated, it gives CNIVAERPEAFF.

In regard to this clonotype: The germline gene is not matched at one end of the junction; a read error may be the cause. V usage is TRBV6-1 and J usage is TRBJ1-5; a possible D gene is TRBD1 (5 bases). The CDR3 is 15 residues long. The germline CDR1 and CDR2 sequences are MNHNS and SASEGT. CDR3 in DNA: TGTGCCAGTCGGGACGTAGGGTTAAGCAATCAGCCTCAGCATTTT. Residues: CASRDVGLSNQPQHF.

The chain links TRBV29-1 to TRBJ1-1, with D hard to call. CDR3 length equals 12 residues. The germline V gene encodes CDR1 SQVTM and CDR2 ANQGSEA. V lost 1 base and J lost 6, with 9 bases in between. The CDR3, as DNA: TGCAGCGTTGAAGCTGAGAGGCCTGAAGCTTTCTTT. Translated: CSVEAERPEAFF.

Note on this clonotype: A read error may account for a junction end that differs from germline. The V call is TRBV12-3 or TRBV12-4, the J call TRBJ1-2, with 9 bases that match TRBD1. The CDR3 contains 17 residues. This chain's CDR3 is CDSSLKRGTGINYGYTF. The CDR3 nucleotides are TGTGACAGCAGTTTAAAACGGGGGACAGGGATAAACTATGGTTACACCTTC.

In regard to this clonotype: One end of the junction varies from germline; a read error may be responsible. CDR3 DNA sequence: TGCGCCAGCAATGAGCACACCCCGGGGTCCCAGTACTTT. Its protein is CASNEHTPGSQYF. The V gene is TRBV10-1, the J gene TRBJ2-5, with a weak D call TRBD2 (5 bases). This CDR3 comprises 13 residues. The V gene's germline CDR1 is WNHNN and CDR2 SYGVQD (reference sequence).

This chain links TRBV12-3 or TRBV12-4 with TRBJ2-1; tentative D call: TRBD2 (6 bases). This CDR3 region has 12 residues. Deletions cut 6 bases from V and 14 bases from J, with 17 bases between. CDR3 bases: TGTGCCAGCAGCCGTCGGGGGTACGAGGAGTTCTTC. Translating it yields CASSRRGYEEFF.

As concerns this clonotype: One junction end does not reproduce the germline sequence, and a read error may be involved. This chain joins TRBV29-1 and TRBJ1-4, with no clear D. There are 11 residues in the CDR3. Germline assignment: CDR1 SQVTM and CDR2 ANQGSEA. CDR3 in DNA: TGCAGCGGGACGGAAGATGAAACACTGCTTTTT. Its translation: CSGTEDETLLF.

Concerning this clonotype: At one boundary the junction diverges from the germline segment, which might be a read error. V and J are TRBV4-1 and TRBJ1-1, with D tentatively TRBD1 (5 bases). This CDR3 region has 14 residues. The germline CDR1 and CDR2 sequences are MGHRA and YSYEKL. The CDR3 protein is CASSQVGVRIEALF. For the CDR3, the DNA is TGCGCCAGCAGCCAAGTGGGGGTTCGGATTGAAGCTTTATTT.

Worth noting for this clonotype: The junction does not match germline at one end; this may be a read error. The chain recombines TRBV12-3 or TRBV12-4 with TRBJ2-3, with a weak D call TRBD2 (5 bases). The CDR3 loop spans 14 amino acids. The CDR3 DNA reads TGTGCCGGCAGGAGCGGTGGGGACACAGATACGCAGTATTTT. Encoded protein: CAGRSGGDTDTQYF.

With respect to this clonotype: Mismatch with germline at one junction end may stem from a read error. The chain combines TRBV11-2 with TRBJ2-5; D may be TRBD2 (5 bases). The CDR3 consists of 13 residues. Germline V gives CDR1 SGHAT, CDR2 FQNNGV. The CDR3 coding sequence is TGTACCAGCAGCTTAGATCCCAGTCTAGCTCCGTACTTC. Translating it yields CTSSLDPSLAPYF. Together with reference TRBV11-2 and TRBJ2-5, the CDR3 gives the full variable domain: EAGVAQSPRYKIIEKRQSVAFWCNPISGHATLYWYQQILGQGPKLLIQFQNNGVVDDSQLPKDRFSAERLKGVDSTLKIQPAKLEDSAVYLCTSSLDPSLAPYFGPGTRLLVL.

For this clonotype: One end of the junction is discordant with germline, which a read error may explain. The rearrangement links TRBV29-1 to TRBJ2-1, with D unclear. This CDR3 has 13 amino acids. Germline CDR1 and CDR2: SQVTM and ANQGSEA. CDR3 nucleotide sequence: TGCAGCGTTGGAATGATAGGATACAATGAGCAGTTTTTC. Protein: CSVGMIGYNEQFF.